These 7 T cell receptor beta chains share one sample of origin, sequenced in a study of blood T cells in healthy people across ages. A sample-barcoded 5' primer and a J-beta primer mix were used in a second PCR of roughly 7 to 12 cycles. Each CDR3 protein gets one entry after TCRdb re-called the 5' RACE reads with MiXCR. The data show around 1,500,000 distinct CDR3 sequences, roughly 28% seen once. The sequencing input was blood. These receptor sequences come from a woman aged 25 to 39 in good health.

The chain employs TRBV27 and TRBJ2-3; 7 bases align to TRBD1. Germline V lookup: CDR1 MNHEY, CDR2 SMNVEV (reference sequence). The V segment lost 2 bases and the J segment 2 bases; nucleotides outside the gene matches: 7. The CDR3 covers 16 residues. The CDR3 region is CASSLVGQGVTDTQYF. For the CDR3, the DNA is TGTGCCAGCAGTTTAGTGGGCCAGGGGGTCACAGATACGCAGTATTTT.

Comment on this clonotype: One end of the junction does not line up with germline, which may come from a read error. The chain has TRBV12-3 or TRBV12-4 and TRBJ2-3, with 10 bases aligning to TRBD1. The length of the CDR3 is 15 residues. The CDR3 coding sequence is TGTGCTAGCAGCCGACAGGGGGCTAGAACAGATATGCAGTATTTT. It specifies CASSRQGARTDMQYF.

The genes are TRBV9 and TRBJ2-1; 11 bases fit TRBD2. The CDR3 spans 14 residues. V trimming: 3 bases; J trimming: 10 bases; junction bases outside the gene matches: 6. The V gene's germline CDR1 is SGDLS and CDR2 YYNGEE. CDR3 residues: CASSAASGGTEQFF. CDR3 sequence (DNA): TGTGCCAGCAGCGCGGCTAGCGGGGGGACAGAGCAGTTCTTC.

Ten or more counts support this clonotype. The chain has TRBV7-9 and TRBJ2-5; D unresolved. V lost 8 bases to trimming and J lost 5 bases, with 15 bases between them. The CDR3 totals 13 residues. The V gene's germline CDR1 is SEHNR and CDR2 FQNEAQ (reference sequence). CDR3 DNA: TGTGCCAGCCAACCTGACACCCCCGAGACCCAGTACTTC. As protein: CASQPDTPETQYF.

This clonotype was seen many times. The J gene is TRBJ2-3, the V gene TRBV7-9, with D perhaps matching TRBD2 (6 bases). The CDR3 spans 13 residues. V was trimmed by 5 bases and J by 6 bases, leaving 12 bases between them. CDR1 SEHNR and CDR2 FQNEAQ come from the germline V gene (reference sequence). The CDR3 loop reads CASSPSSADTQYF. The CDR3, as DNA: TGTGCCAGCAGCCCCTCTAGCGCTGATACGCAGTATTTT.

This clonotype has only a few counts. V and J are TRBV5-1 and TRBJ2-1; D remains unclear. The V end lost 4 bases, the J end lost 8 bases, and 16 bases lay between the germline ends. The V gene's germline CDR1 is SGHRS and CDR2 YFSETQ. The CDR3 spans 14 residues. The CDR3 sequence: CASSTEPAGYEQFF. CDR3 bases: TGCGCCAGCAGCACCGAACCTGCTGGGTATGAGCAGTTCTTC.

This clonotype has only a few counts. This may come from a read error, since a much larger clone is one base off. The rearrangement uses TRBV29-1 and TRBJ2-5; D call uncertain. CDR1 and CDR2 (germline): SQVTM, ANQGSEA. CDR3 length equals 12 residues. For the CDR3, the DNA is TGCAGCGTTGGACTCGTCCAAGAGGCCCAGTACTTC. Translation gives CSVGLVQEAQYF.